The 9 T cell receptor beta chains below come from one sample, sequenced in a study of sequential checkpoint blockade in melanoma. Treatment specified: randomized to nivolumab then ipilimumab (arm A) or the reverse (arm B). Here immunoSEQ multiplex PCR was the method, and the copy in TCRdb shows in-frame clones only, minus some. The data show about 16,000 clones, about 92% seen once. Sequences were derived from CD8+ T cells sorted from blood (inferred from file names), sampled from a patient given nivolumab and ipilimumab in sequence. Receptor source: a human donor with melanoma.

Written as DNA, the CDR3 is TGTGCCAGTAATTACTGGGGAGACACTGAAGCTTTCTTT. It is translated as CASNYWGDTEAFF. This chain connects TRBV19 to TRBJ1-1; D gene unclear. Per the germline V gene, CDR1 is LNHDA and CDR2 is SQIVND (reference sequence). The CDR3 consists of 13 residues. The V end was cut by 7 bases, the J end by 3 bases, with 12 bases between.

The rearrangement links TRBV30 to TRBJ2-7; D is possibly TRBD1 (6 bases). This CDR3 is 16 amino acids long. CDR1 is GTSNPN and CDR2 is SVGIG in the germline V gene (reference sequence). The V end lost 1 base, the J end lost 3 bases, and 19 bases lay between the germline ends. CDR3 DNA sequence: TGTGCCTGGAGTGACCTACCGGACAGTTCCCGCTACGAGCAGTACTTC. Encoded protein: CAWSDLPDSSRYEQYF.

This chain connects TRBV7-3 to TRBJ1-2; D unclear. The CDR3 sequence is 14 residues long. V dropped 5 bases and J dropped 4 bases, with 14 bases sitting between them. Germline V CDR1 and CDR2: SGHTA, FQGTGA. The CDR3 spells CASSPDGLGYGYTF. CDR3 sequence (DNA): TGTGCCAGCAGCCCAGACGGGTTGGGCTATGGCTACACCTTC.

The gene calls are TRBV29-1 and TRBJ1-2; no reliable D call. Per the germline V gene, CDR1 is SQVTM and CDR2 is ANQGSEA. The CDR3 has 15 amino acids. V was cut by 7 bases and J by 0 bases, with 18 bases left in between. The CDR3 reads CSAPLQAFPNYGYTF. CDR3 coding DNA: TGCAGCGCTCCATTGCAGGCCTTCCCTAACTATGGCTACACCTTC.

This rearrangement joins TRBV4-3 to TRBJ1-1; 9 bases line up with TRBD1. CDR1 and CDR2 from the germline V gene are LGHNA and YSLEER. V lost 0 bases, J lost 8 bases, and 7 bases stayed unmatched. The CDR3 spans 15 residues. The CDR3 spells CASSQDRGTGWEAFF. The CDR3 bases are TGCGCCAGCAGCCAAGATCGAGGGACAGGGTGGGAAGCTTTCTTT.

The J gene is TRBJ2-7, the V gene TRBV7-9; 7 nucleotides align to TRBD1. The CDR3 runs 14 residues. The germline gives CDR1 SEHNR, CDR2 FQNEAQ (reference sequence). The junction had 8 bases not matched to a gene; V was cut back by 5 bases and J by 4 bases. In DNA, the CDR3 is TGTGCCAGCAGCGCCGGGACAGCCGTTTACGAGCAGTACTTC. Translation gives CASSAGTAVYEQYF.

The chain joins TRBV28 to TRBJ1-1; 7 nucleotides line up with TRBD1. With V trimmed by 3 bases and J by 8 bases, 6 bases remained unmatched. Germline values: CDR1 MDHEN, CDR2 SYDVKM. The length of the CDR3 is 13 residues. In DNA form, the CDR3 reads TGTGCCAGCAGTTTTGACAGGGTGGGAGAAGCTTTCTTT. This codes for CASSFDRVGEAFF.

The chain couples TRBV5-8 to TRBJ2-7, with 13 nucleotides matching TRBD2. Germline CDR1 is SGHTS and CDR2 is YDEGEE. V shed 3 bases and J 7 bases; nucleotides not matched to a gene: 10. The CDR3 is 16 amino acids. CDR3 DNA sequence: TGTGCCAGCAGCTGGCGTACTAGCGGGGGGGCGCGGGAGCAGTACGTC. Its protein product is CASSWRTSGGAREQYV.

The chain has TRBV5-6 and TRBJ1-3; no clear D gene. The CDR3 has 15 amino acids. The V gene's germline CDR1 is SGHDT and CDR2 YYEEEE. V dropped 0 bases and J dropped 2 bases, with 9 bases sitting between them. CDR3 sequence reads: CASSLVGAPGNTIYF. As DNA, the CDR3 is TGTGCCAGCAGCTTGGTGGGCGCACCTGGAAACACCATATATTTT.